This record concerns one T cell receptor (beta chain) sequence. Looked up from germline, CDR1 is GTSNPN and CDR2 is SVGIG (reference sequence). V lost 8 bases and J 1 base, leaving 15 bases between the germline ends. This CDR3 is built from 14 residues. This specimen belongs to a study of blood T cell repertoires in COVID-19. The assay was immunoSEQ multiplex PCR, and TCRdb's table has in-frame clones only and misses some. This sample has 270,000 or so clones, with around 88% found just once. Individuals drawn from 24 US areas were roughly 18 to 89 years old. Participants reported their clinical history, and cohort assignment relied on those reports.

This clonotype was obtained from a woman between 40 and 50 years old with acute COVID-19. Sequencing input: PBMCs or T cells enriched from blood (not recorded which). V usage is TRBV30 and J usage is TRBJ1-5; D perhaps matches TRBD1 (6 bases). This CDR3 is CARGGDRSNQPQHF. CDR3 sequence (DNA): TGTGCCCGAGGGGGAGACCGGAGCAATCAGCCCCAGCATTTT.